Listed below are T cell receptor beta chains from one sample, sequenced in a study of cytotoxic CD8 clonotypes in ibrutinib-treated CLL. Assay used: immunoSEQ multiplex PCR; TCRdb lists only in-frame clones, some missing. Here the sample spans more than 110,000 clones, 70% to 90% being singletons. The input for sequencing was PBMCs, taken after 36 months of ibrutinib treatment. The receptors were sampled from a human donor with chronic lymphocytic leukemia. Both conserved end residues are part of each CDR3. D genes are given only for firm matches. Where a row states a size, it is once, few, many or the class of an expanded clone; other rows omit it.

d_call	v_call	j_call	clone_size	cdr3_nt	cdr3_aa
TRBD1	TRBV2	TRBJ2-5	-	TGTGCCAGCAAGAACAGGGGGCCAGGGACCCAGTACTTC	CASKNRGPGTQYF
-	TRBV6-5	TRBJ1-6	-	TGTGCCAGCAGTTATGAAAATAATTCACCCCTCCACTTT	CASSYENNSPLHF
TRBD2	TRBV10-3	TRBJ2-3	-	TGTGCCATCAGCCTCCCAGGCGCTAGCGGGAGAGGTACGCAGTATTTT	CAISLPGASGRGTQYF
TRBD2	TRBV7-2	TRBJ2-3	-	TGTGCCAGCAGCTTAGCGGCGGGGGGCACAGATACGCAGTATTTT	CASSLAAGGTDTQYF
-	TRBV28	TRBJ1-2	few	TGTGCCAGCAGTCGAGACAGGAACTATGGCTACACCTTC	CASSRDRNYGYTF
-	TRBV5-8	TRBJ1-2	few	TGTGCCAGCAGCTTTGCCCAGGGTAATGGCTACACCTTC	CASSFAQGNGYTF
-	TRBV14	TRBJ2-4	-	TGTGCCAGCAGCCAAGTTTCGGGGCGAGCCAAAAACATTCAGTACTTC	CASSQVSGRAKNIQYF
-	TRBV7-9	TRBJ1-6	-	TGTGCCAGCAGCTCCTCCCAGGGTGGTGGCTTCTCACCCCTCCACTTT	CASSSSQGGGFSPLHF
-	TRBV6-1	TRBJ2-3	-	TGTGCCAGCAGGACCTACACAGATACGCAGTATTTT	CASRTYTDTQYF
-	TRBV5-1	TRBJ2-1	-	TGCGCCAGCAGCTTACAGGGGGCGGGAGGCAATGAGCAGTTCTTC	CASSLQGAGGNEQFF
-	TRBV29-1	TRBJ1-2	-	TGCAGCGTATCGGGACCGGCCTATGGCTACACCTTC	CSVSGPAYGYTF
-	TRBV5-1	TRBJ2-6	-	TGCGCCAGCAGCTTGCTTTCAGGGACTGGGGCCAACGTCCTGACTTTC	CASSLLSGTGANVLTF
-	TRBV7-9	TRBJ1-5	-	TGTGCCAGCAGCTTAGGAAACAGGGTTCGTAATCAGCCCCAGCATTTT	CASSLGNRVRNQPQHF
-	TRBV9	TRBJ2-7	-	TGTGCCAGCAGCGTAAACTCGGGGTGGGGGTCCTACGAGCAGTACTTC	CASSVNSGWGSYEQYF
-	TRBV6-1	TRBJ1-2	few	TGTGCCAGCAGTGTCAACGCCGGGGGGCGCGGAGGCTATGGCTACACCTTC	CASSVNAGGRGGYGYTF
TRBD1	TRBV11-3	TRBJ1-2	-	TGTGCCAGCAGCTCAACCGGGACAGGGTCCTATGGCTACACCTTC	CASSSTGTGSYGYTF
-	TRBV9	TRBJ1-2	-	TGTGCCAGCAGCGTCAAGAGTGGAGAGGGTATCCGGGGGCCGACGAGGTATGGCTACACCTTC	CASSVKSGEGIRGPTRYGYTF
TRBD1	TRBV6-5	TRBJ1-2	once	TGTGCCAGCAGTTACGGACAGGGAACGGGTGGCTACACCTTC	CASSYGQGTGGYTF
-	TRBV19	TRBJ1-5	-	TGTGCCAGTAGTATAGGCTCGGGGGGCAATCAGCCCCAGCATTTT	CASSIGSGGNQPQHF
-	TRBV4-2	TRBJ1-4	-	TGTGCCAGCAGCCAAGGAAAGGGGGGGAATGAAAAACTGTTTTTT	CASSQGKGGNEKLFF
-	TRBV27	TRBJ2-7	few	TGTGCCAGCAGCTCCCTATCTAGTGGGACCTCCTACGAGCAGTACTTC	CASSSLSSGTSYEQYF
-	TRBV11-3	TRBJ2-3	-	TGTGCCAGCAGCCACACAGATACGCAGTATTTT	CASSHTDTQYF
-	TRBV7-2	TRBJ1-5	-	TGTGCCAGCAGCTTAGACTCAGGGCTCAATCAGCCCCAGCATTTT	CASSLDSGLNQPQHF
-	TRBV5-1	TRBJ2-7	once	TGCGCCAGCAGCGCCCCTACTGGCGAGCAGTACTTC	CASSAPTGEQYF
-	TRBV27	TRBJ1-1	-	TGTGCCAGCAGTAGACAGGTAAACACTGAAGCTTTCTTT	CASSRQVNTEAFF
-	TRBV6-5	TRBJ1-1	-	TGTGCCAGCAGTCAACGACAGAACACTGAAGCTTTCTTT	CASSQRQNTEAFF
-	TRBV7-2	TRBJ2-3	-	TGTGCCAGCAGCTTAGCGCTTAGAGGGGGAGGGAATCCAGATACGCAGTATTTT	CASSLALRGGGNPDTQYF
-	TRBV14	TRBJ2-5	-	TGTGCCAGCAGCCCCAGACTGCAATCGACTCAGTACTTC	CASSPRLQSTQYF